This T cell receptor beta chain was recovered during a study of control samples from healthy donors and cancer patients. Some clones are missing from TCRdb's copy, which holds only in-frame ones; the method was immunoSEQ multiplex PCR. The sample includes some 130,000 clones, about 91% of them seen just once. A few counts support this clone. The CDR3 extends over 14 amino acids. Germline CDR1 and CDR2: KGHSH and LQKENI. V shed 1 base and J shed 7 bases, with 11 bases lying between them. The V and J genes are TRBV18 and TRBJ2-1; D gene uncertain. Sequencing input: blood. This TCR was recovered from a middle-aged man in good health. CDR3 protein: CASSPQGSRNEQFF. CDR3 bases: TGTGCCAGCTCACCACAGGGTTCGAGGAATGAGCAGTTCTTC.